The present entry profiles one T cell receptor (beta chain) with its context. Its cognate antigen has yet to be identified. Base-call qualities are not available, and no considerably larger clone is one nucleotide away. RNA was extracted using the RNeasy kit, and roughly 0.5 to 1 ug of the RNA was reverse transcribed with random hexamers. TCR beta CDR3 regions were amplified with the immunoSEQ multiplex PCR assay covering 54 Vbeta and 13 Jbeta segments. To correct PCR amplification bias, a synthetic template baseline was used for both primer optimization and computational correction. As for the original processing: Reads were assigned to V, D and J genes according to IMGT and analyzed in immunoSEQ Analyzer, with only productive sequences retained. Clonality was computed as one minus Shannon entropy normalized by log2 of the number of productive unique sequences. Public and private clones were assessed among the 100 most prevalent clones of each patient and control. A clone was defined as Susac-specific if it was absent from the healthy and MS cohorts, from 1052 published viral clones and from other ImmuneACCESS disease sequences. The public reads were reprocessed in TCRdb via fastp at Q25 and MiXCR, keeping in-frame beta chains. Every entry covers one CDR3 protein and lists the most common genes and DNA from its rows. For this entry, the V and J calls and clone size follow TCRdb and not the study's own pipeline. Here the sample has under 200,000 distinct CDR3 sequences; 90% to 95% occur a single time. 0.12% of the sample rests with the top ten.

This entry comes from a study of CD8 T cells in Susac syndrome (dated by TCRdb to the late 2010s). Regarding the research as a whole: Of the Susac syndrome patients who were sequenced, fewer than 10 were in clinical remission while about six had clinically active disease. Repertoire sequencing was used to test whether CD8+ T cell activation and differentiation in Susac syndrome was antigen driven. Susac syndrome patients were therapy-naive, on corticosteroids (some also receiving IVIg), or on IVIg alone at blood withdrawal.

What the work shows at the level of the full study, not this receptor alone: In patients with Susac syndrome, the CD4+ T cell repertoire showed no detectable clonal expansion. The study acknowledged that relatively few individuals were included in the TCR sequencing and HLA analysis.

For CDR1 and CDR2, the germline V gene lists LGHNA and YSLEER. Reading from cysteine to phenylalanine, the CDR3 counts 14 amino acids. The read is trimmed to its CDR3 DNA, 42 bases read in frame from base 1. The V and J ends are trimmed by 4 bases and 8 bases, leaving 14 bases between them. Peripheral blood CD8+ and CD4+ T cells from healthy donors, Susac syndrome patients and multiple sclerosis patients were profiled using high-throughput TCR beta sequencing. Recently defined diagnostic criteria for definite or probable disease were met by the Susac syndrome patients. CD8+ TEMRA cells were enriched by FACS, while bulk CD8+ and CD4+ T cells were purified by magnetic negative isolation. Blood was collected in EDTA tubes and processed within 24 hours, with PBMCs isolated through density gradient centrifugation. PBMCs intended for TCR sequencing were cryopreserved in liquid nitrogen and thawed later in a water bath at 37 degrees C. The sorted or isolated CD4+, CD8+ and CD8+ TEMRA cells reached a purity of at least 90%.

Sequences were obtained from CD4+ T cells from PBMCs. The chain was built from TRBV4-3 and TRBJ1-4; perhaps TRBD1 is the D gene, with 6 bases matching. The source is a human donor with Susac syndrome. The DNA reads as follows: TGCGCCAGCAGCCGTGGACAGCTCAACGAAAAACTGTTTTTT. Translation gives CASSRGQLNEKLFF.